One TCR beta chain is described in this entry. What it binds is unknown. This entry belongs to a study of blood T cells in healthy people across ages. Caucasian individuals from Russia who were healthy and aged about 6 to 95 acted as donors. At least 6.5 million PBMCs were isolated per sample. Whole-study results and caveats: In older individuals, TCR beta diversity per million T cells was lower, falling roughly linearly with age.

Combining a sample-barcoded 5' primer with a J-beta primer mix, a second PCR ran for about 7 to 12 cycles. TCRdb redid the calling of the 5' RACE reads with MiXCR, one entry per CDR3 protein. The profile shows 1,800,000 or so distinct CDR3 sequences, roughly two fifths of them singletons. The clonotype was recovered from a human donor in good health. What was sequenced was blood.

The CDR3 DNA follows: TGTGCCAGCAGCCAAGATCAGGCAGGCCGGGAGCAGTTCTTC. Its translation: CASSQDQAGREQFF. The chain has TRBV3-1 and TRBJ2-1; no clear D gene. Deletions cut 0 bases from V and 10 bases from J, with 13 bases between. CDR1 LGHDT and CDR2 YNNKEL come from the germline V gene (reference sequence). The CDR3 sequence is 14 residues long.